The text below deals with one T cell receptor beta chain. Its antigen is unknown. The data are from a study of cytomegalovirus exposure and HLA in healthy donors. On the study more broadly: Out of about 179 million T cells, an earlier analysis found roughly 100 million unique TCR beta sequences in total. Genotyping showed around 80% of roughly 400 donors falling in the Caucasian-associated ancestry cluster. General study results and limits: An Asian-associated ancestry cluster reportedly showed fewer N-insertions than the roughly 670-donor mean in a later analysis. In a later analysis, several top co-occurrence clusters appeared linked to parvovirus B19, influenza, CMV and Epstein-Barr virus.

Vbeta (60) and Jbeta (13) primers were used in the PCR. The method was immunoSEQ multiplex PCR; TCRdb's version includes in-frame clones alone and lacks a portion of them. The sample yields over 150,000 clones, 75% to 85% seen once. Germline V CDR1 and CDR2: SGDLS, YYNGEE. The CDR3 covers 15 residues. The V and J ends lost 1 base and 0 bases respectively, with 10 bases between them. This chain uses TRBV9 with TRBJ2-5; D gene uncertain. The source material was PBMCs. The origin of this receptor is a woman aged 25 to 39 in good health and CMV-seronegative. This CDR3 is CASSVSAEDQETQYF. The CDR3, as DNA: TGTGCCAGCAGCGTATCGGCGGAAGACCAAGAGACCCAGTACTTC.